This T cell receptor beta chain was captured in a study of T cell repertoires in cytomegalovirus infection. Looking at the study overall: Public TCR beta signatures indicated both CMV infection and matching HLA type.

With regard to this clonotype: Antigen specificity is unknown.

Study-wide results and limits: The ex vivo response was dominated by HLA-C-restricted CMV-specific TCR beta clonotypes.

TCRdb used MiXCR to reprocess the reads, holding one entry per CDR3 protein. Among 680,000 or so distinct CDR3 sequences, roughly 35% were seen once, and the ten largest hold about 2.8%. Sample: PBMCs. The TCR sequence derives from a human donor in good health (CMV status not recorded). Some clones in this sample may be carry-over from other donors' samples.

This chain's CDR3 is CASSYSGTGFPEQYF. CDR3 nucleotides: TGTGCCAGCAGTTACTCGGGGACAGGGTTCCCCGAGCAGTACTTC. This chain connects TRBV6-2 or TRBV6-3 to TRBJ2-7; 9 bases are a match to TRBD1. This CDR3 spans 15 amino acids. After removal of 0 bases from V and 6 bases from J, the junction contained 6 bases not matched to a gene. The V gene's germline CDR1 is MNHEY and CDR2 SVGEGT.